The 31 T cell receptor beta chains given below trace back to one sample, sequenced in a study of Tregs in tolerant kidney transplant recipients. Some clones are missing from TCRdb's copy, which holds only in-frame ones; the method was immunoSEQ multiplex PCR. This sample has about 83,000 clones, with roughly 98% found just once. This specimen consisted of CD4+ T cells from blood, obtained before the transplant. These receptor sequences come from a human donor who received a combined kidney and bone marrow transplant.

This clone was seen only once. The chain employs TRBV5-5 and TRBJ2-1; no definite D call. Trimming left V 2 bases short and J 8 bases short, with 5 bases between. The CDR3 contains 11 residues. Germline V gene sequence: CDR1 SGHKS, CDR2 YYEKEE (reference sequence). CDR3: CASSLADEQFF. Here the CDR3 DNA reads TGTGCCAGCAGCTTAGCCGATGAGCAGTTCTTC.

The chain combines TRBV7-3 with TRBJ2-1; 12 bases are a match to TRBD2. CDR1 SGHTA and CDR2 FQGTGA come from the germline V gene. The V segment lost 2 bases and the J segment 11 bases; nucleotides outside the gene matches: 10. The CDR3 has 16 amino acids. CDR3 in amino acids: CASSLLLAGGGRQQFF. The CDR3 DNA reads TGTGCCAGCAGCTTACTCCTAGCGGGAGGGGGGAGACAGCAGTTCTTC.

CDR3 amino acids: CASSLGQGRAYEQYF. The CDR3 DNA reads as TGTGCCAGCAGCTTAGGACAGGGGAGAGCCTACGAGCAGTACTTC. This chain connects TRBV11-3 to TRBJ2-7, with TRBD1 matching over 8 bases. The V gene's germline CDR1 is SGHNT and CDR2 YENEEA. The CDR3 loop spans 15 amino acids. The ends lost 1 base at V and 2 bases at J; junction bases unmatched: 4.

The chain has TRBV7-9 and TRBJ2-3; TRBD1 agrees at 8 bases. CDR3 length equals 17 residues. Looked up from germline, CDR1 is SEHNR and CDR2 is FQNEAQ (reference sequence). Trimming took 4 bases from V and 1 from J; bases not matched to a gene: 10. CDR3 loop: CASSSGQVNLGTDTQYF. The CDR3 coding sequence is TGTGCCAGCAGCTCGGGACAGGTTAATTTAGGCACAGATACGCAGTATTTT.

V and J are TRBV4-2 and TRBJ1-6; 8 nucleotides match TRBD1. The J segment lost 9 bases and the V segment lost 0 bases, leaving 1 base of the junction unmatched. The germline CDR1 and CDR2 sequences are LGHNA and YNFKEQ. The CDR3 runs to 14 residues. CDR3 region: CASSQDDRGSPLHF. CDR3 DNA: TGTGCCAGCAGCCAAGATGACAGGGGTTCACCCCTCCACTTT.

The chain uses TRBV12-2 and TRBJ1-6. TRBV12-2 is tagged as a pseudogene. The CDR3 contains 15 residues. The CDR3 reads CASRNRDCLNSPLHF. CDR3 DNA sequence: TGTGCAAGTCGCAACCGGGACTGCCTTAATTCACCCCTCCACTTT.

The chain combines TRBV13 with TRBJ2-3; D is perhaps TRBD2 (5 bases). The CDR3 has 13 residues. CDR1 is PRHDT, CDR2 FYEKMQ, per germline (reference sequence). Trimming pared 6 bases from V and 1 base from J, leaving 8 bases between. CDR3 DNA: TGTGCCAGCAGACGAGCGGGCACAGATACGCAGTATTTT. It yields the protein CASRRAGTDTQYF.

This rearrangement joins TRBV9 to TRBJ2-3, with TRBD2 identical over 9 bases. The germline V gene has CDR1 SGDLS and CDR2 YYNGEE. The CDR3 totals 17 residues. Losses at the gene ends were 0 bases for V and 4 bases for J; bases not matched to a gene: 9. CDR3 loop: CASSVASGGGAADTQYF. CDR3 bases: TGTGCCAGCAGCGTAGCTTCGGGCGGGGGGGCCGCAGATACGCAGTATTTT.

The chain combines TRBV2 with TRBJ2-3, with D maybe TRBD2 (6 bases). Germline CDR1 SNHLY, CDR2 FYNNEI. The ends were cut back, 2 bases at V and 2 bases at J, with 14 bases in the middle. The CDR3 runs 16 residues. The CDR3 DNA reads TGTGCCAGCAGTGAAAGCTCTAGCGAACCCACAGATACGCAGTATTTT. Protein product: CASSESSSEPTDTQYF.

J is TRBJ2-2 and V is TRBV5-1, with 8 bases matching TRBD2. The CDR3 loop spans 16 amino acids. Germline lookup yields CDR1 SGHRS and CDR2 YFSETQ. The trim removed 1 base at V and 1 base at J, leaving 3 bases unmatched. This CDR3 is CASSLLSGMNTGELFF. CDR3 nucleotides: TGCGCCAGCAGCTTGCTTAGCGGGATGAACACCGGGGAGCTGTTTTTT.

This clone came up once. CDR3: CASSPDREAEAFF. CDR3 coding DNA: TGTGCCAGCAGCCCAGACAGGGAAGCTGAAGCTTTCTTT. The gene calls are TRBV9 and TRBJ1-1, with TRBD1 identical over 7 bases. V gave up 4 bases and J gave up 6 bases; unmatched junction bases: 6. CDR3 length: 13 residues. The germline V gene encodes CDR1 SGDLS and CDR2 YYNGEE.

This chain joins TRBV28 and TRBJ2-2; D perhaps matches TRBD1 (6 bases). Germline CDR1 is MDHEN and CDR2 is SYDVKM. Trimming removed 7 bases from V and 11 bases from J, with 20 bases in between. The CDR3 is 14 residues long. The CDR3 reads CASTKGAKGGELFF. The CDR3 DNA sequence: TGTGCCAGCACCAAGGGTGCCAAAGGGGGAGAGCTGTTTTTT.

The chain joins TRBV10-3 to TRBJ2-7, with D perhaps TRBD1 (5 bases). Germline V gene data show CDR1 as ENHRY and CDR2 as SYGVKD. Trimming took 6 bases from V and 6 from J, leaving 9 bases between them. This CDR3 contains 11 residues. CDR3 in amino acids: CAISTRVEQYF. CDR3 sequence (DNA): TGTGCCATCAGCACCAGGGTCGAGCAGTACTTC.

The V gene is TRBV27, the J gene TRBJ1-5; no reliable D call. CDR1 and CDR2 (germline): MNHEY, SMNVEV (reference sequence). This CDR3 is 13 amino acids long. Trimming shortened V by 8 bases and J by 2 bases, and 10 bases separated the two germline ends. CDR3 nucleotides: TGTGCCAGCCCGGCGAGGGGCAATCAGCCCCAGCATTTT. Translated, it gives CASPARGNQPQHF.

The CDR3 DNA follows: TGTGCCACTGACCGGGCTAGCGGGGGGTTAGGCAGTTTGGGCTACAATGAGCAGTTCTTC. Translated: CATDRASGGLGSLGYNEQFF. The V gene is TRBV15, the J gene TRBJ2-1; 11 bases line up with TRBD2. V dropped 9 bases and J dropped 3; count of bases not matched to a gene: 22. CDR1 and CDR2 from the germline V gene are LNHNV and YYDKDF (reference sequence). CDR3 length: 20 amino acids.

This chain's CDR3 is CASSVQGEKLFF. The CDR3 region has the DNA TGTGCCAGCAGCGTTCAGGGCGAAAAACTGTTTTTT. V gene TRBV9 combines with J gene TRBJ1-4; D possibly corresponds to TRBD1 (5 bases). From germline, CDR1 is SGDLS and CDR2 YYNGEE. Trimming pared 2 bases from V and 8 bases from J, leaving 7 bases between. The CDR3 covers 12 residues.

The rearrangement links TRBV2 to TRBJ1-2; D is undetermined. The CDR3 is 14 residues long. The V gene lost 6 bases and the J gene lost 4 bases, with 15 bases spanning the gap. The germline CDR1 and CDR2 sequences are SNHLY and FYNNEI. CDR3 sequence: CASRRRSGTYGYTF. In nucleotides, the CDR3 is TGTGCCAGCAGACGGAGGTCGGGAACCTATGGCTACACCTTC.

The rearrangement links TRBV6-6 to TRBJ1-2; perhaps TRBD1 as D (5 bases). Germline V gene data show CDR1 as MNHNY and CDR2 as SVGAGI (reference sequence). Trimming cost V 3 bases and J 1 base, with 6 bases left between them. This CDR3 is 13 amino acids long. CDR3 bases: TGTGCCAGCAGTTATCAGGGTAACTATGGCTACACCTTC. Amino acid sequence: CASSYQGNYGYTF.

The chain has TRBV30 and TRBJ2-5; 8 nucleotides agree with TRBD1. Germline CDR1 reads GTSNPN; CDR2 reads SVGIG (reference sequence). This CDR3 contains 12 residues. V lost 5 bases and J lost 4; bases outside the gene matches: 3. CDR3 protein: CAWAGGRETQYF. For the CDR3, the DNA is TGTGCCTGGGCAGGGGGCCGAGAGACCCAGTACTTC. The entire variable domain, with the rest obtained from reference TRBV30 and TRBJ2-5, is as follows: SQTIHQWPATLVQPVGSPLSLECTVEGTSNPNLYWYRQAAGRGLQLLFYSVGIGQISSEVPQNLSASRPQDRQFILSSKKLLLSDSGFYLCAWAGGRETQYFGPGTRLLVL.

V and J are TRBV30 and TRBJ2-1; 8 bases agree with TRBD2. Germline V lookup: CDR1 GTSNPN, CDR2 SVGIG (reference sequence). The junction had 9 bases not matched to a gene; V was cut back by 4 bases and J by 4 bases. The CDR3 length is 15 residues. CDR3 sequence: CAWTWGSGTYNEQFF. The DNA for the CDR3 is TGTGCCTGGACCTGGGGTAGCGGGACTTACAATGAGCAGTTCTTC.

The CDR3 loop is CASSLGSPNLNQPQHF. The CDR3 region has the DNA TGTGCCAGCAGCTTAGGTAGTCCGAACCTCAATCAGCCCCAGCATTTT. The chain carries TRBV7-2 and TRBJ1-5; no firm D call. The CDR3 extends over 16 amino acids. Germline values: CDR1 SGHTA, CDR2 FQGNSA. Trimming removed 1 base from V and 3 bases from J, with 13 bases in between. The full variable domain, with the rest looked up from reference TRBV7-2 and TRBJ1-5, is GAGVSQSPSNKVTEKGKDVELRCDPISGHTALYWYRQSLGQGLEFLIYFQGNSAPDKSGLPSDRFSAERTGGSVSTLTIQRTQQEDSAVYLCASSLGSPNLNQPQHFGDGTRLSIL.

The CDR3 here is CASSQPSGRVDEQFF. In DNA form, the CDR3 reads TGCGCCAGCAGCCAACCCAGCGGGAGGGTGGATGAGCAGTTCTTC. V usage is TRBV4-1 and J usage is TRBJ2-1, with TRBD2 matching over 10 bases. The germline CDR1 and CDR2 sequences are MGHRA and YSYEKL. This CDR3 is built from 15 residues. V dropped 2 bases and J dropped 8; count of bases not matched to a gene: 6.

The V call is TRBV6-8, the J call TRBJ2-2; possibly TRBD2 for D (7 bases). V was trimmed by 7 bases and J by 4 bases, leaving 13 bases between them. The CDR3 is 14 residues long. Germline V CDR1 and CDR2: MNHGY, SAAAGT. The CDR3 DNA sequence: TGTGCCAGCAACCCAAGGGGGGGCACCGGGGAGCTGTTTTTT. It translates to CASNPRGGTGELFF.

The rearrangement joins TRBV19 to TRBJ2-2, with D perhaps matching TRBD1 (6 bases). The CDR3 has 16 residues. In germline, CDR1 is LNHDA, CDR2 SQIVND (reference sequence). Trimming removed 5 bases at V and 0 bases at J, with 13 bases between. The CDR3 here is CASSPDRPTNTGELFF. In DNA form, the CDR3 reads TGTGCCAGTAGTCCCGACAGGCCGACGAACACCGGGGAGCTGTTTTTT. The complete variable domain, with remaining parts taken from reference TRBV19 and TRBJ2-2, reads DGGITQSPKYLFRKEGQNVTLSCEQNLNHDAMYWYRQDPGQGLRLIYYSQIVNDFQKGDIAEGYSVSREKKESFPLTVTSAQKNPTAFYLCASSPDRPTNTGELFFGEGSRLTVL.

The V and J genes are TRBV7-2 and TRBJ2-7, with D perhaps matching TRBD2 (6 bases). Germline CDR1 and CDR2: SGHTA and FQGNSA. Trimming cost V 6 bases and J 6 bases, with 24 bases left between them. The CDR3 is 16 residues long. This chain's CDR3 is CASSLSRIAGTFEQYF. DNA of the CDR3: TGTGCCAGCAGTTTAAGTCGAATCGCCGGGACTTTCGAGCAGTACTTC. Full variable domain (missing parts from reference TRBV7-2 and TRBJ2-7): GAGVSQSPSNKVTEKGKDVELRCDPISGHTALYWYRQSLGQGLEFLIYFQGNSAPDKSGLPSDRFSAERTGGSVSTLTIQRTQQEDSAVYLCASSLSRIAGTFEQYFGPGTRLTVT.

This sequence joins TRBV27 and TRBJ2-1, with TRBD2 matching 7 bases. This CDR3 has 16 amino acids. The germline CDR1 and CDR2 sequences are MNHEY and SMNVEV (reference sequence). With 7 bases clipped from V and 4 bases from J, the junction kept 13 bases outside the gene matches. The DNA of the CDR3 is TGTGCCAGCACCTTAAAGCGGGACCTCCTATACAATGAGCAGTTCTTC. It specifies CASTLKRDLLYNEQFF.

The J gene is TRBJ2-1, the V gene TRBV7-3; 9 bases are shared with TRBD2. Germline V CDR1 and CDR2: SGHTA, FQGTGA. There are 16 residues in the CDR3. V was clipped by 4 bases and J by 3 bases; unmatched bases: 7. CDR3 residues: CASSSVSGGRYNEQFF. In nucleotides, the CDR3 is TGTGCCAGCAGCTCTGTCAGCGGGGGGCGCTACAATGAGCAGTTCTTC.

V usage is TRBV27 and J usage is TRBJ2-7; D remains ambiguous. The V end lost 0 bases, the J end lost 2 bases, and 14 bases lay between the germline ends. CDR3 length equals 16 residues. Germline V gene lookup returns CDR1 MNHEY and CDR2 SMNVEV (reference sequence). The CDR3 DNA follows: TGTGCCAGCAGTTTATCTCTGTGGCTAGAGACCTACGAGCAGTACTTC. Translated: CASSLSLWLETYEQYF.

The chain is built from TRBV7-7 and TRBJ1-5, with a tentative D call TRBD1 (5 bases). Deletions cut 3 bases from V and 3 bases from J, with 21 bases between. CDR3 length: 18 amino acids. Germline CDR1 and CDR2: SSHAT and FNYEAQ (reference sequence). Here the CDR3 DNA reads TGTGCCAGCAGCTTTCAGGGCGAAAGTATAATGGTCAATCAGCCCCAGCATTTT. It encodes CASSFQGESIMVNQPQHF.

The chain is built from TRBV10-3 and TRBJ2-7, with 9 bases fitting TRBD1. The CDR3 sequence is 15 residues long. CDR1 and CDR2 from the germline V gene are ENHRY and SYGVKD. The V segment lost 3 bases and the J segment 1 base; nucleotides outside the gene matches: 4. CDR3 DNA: TGTGCCATCAGTGATGGGGACAGGGTTTCCTACGAGCAGTACTTC. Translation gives CAISDGDRVSYEQYF.

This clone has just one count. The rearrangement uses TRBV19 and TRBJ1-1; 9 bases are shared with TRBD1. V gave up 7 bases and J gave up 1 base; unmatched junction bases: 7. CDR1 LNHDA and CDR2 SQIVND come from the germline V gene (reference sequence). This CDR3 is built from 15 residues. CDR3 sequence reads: CASTRDRVRNTEAFF. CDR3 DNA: TGTGCCAGTACAAGGGACAGGGTTAGGAACACTGAAGCTTTCTTT.